These 32 T cell receptor beta chains originate from one sample sequenced in a study of human T cells and chemical hapten exposure (dated by TCRdb to 2020 to 2023). Receptor libraries were prepared by RACE. Sequencing took place on a NextSeq 500. The public reads were reanalyzed by TCRdb: fastp trimming at Q25, MiXCR alignment, in-frame beta chains only. Entries that share a CDR3 protein sequence are merged under the most common genes and DNA. Counted in this sample were approximately 97,000 distinct CDR3 sequences; approximately 8.2% of them appeared once. About 3.1% of the sample lies in the top ten. In the paper's terms, the time point label means: healthy volunteer bleed at 2 weeks. Total RNA was isolated from unfractionated whole blood collected in Tempus Blood RNA tubes. The specimen was whole blood. These receptors came from a female donor in good health. Some clones in this sample may be carry-over from other donors' samples.

Only a few counts were recorded for this clonotype. CDR3 residues: CASSPGGGGTGNEQFF. The CDR3 DNA follows: TGCGCCAGCAGCCCGGGGGGTGGCGGGACGGGAAATGAGCAGTTCTTC. The chain joins TRBV5-1 to TRBJ2-1, with 7 nucleotides matching TRBD2. Germline values: CDR1 SGHRS, CDR2 YFSETQ. Trimming took 4 bases from V and 7 from J; bases not matched to a gene: 14. This CDR3 has 16 residues.

This clonotype was detected only a few times. The rearrangement links TRBV6-2 or TRBV6-3 to TRBJ2-2, with 12 bases identical to TRBD2. The germline gives CDR1 MNHEY, CDR2 SVGEGT. The CDR3 covers 20 residues. The ends lost 6 bases at V and 0 bases at J; junction bases unmatched: 14. The CDR3 DNA follows: TGTGCCAGCAGGCCCCCACTAGCGGGAGGCTTACATTCGAACACCGGGGAGCTGTTTTTT. This gives the protein CASRPPLAGGLHSNTGELFF.

Only a few counts were recorded for this clonotype. The V call is TRBV28, the J call TRBJ2-3; D is possibly TRBD2 (7 bases). V was trimmed by 9 bases and J by 3 bases, leaving 16 bases between them. The germline CDR1 and CDR2 sequences are MDHEN and SYDVKM. The CDR3 consists of 14 residues. The CDR3 sequence: CASHKGGATDTQYF. The CDR3 DNA reads as TGTGCCAGTCATAAAGGGGGGGCTACAGATACGCAGTATTTT.

The genes are TRBV6-6 and TRBJ2-2; perhaps D is TRBD1 or TRBD2 (7 bases each). CDR1 is MNHNY, CDR2 SVGAGI, per germline (reference sequence). The V end was cut by 5 bases, the J end by 5 bases, with 18 bases between. The CDR3 runs 16 residues. The CDR3 nucleotides are TGTGCCAGCAGTACTTCAGGGGGGGGACCTACCGGGGAGCTGTTTTTT. The encoded protein is CASSTSGGGPTGELFF.

V and J are TRBV5-1 and TRBJ1-4, with D possibly matching TRBD1 (6 bases). V shed 2 bases and J shed 6 bases, with 17 bases lying between them. This CDR3 has 16 residues. CDR1 and CDR2 (germline): SGHRS, YFSETQ. The CDR3 nucleotides are TGCGCCAGCAGCTTAAGACCGGGGACAACCGATGAAAAACTGTTTTTT. It specifies CASSLRPGTTDEKLFF.

The V and J genes are TRBV11-2 and TRBJ2-3; D gene unclear. CDR1 and CDR2 from the germline V gene are SGHAT and FQNNGV. CDR3 length: 14 amino acids. Trimming shortened V by 8 bases and J by 3 bases, and 15 bases separated the two germline ends. CDR3 protein: CASRSFRRTDTQYF. The CDR3 DNA is TGTGCCAGCCGGTCGTTTCGCCGGACAGATACGCAGTATTTT.

This clonotype showed up many times. The V and J genes are TRBV2 and TRBJ2-1; D might be TRBD1 (6 bases). Trimming shortened V by 7 bases and J by 9 bases, and 19 bases separated the two germline ends. Germline assignment: CDR1 SNHLY and CDR2 FYNNEI. This CDR3 spans 14 amino acids. Here the CDR3 DNA reads TGTGCCAGCACCCCAGGGTGGACGGACAGTGAGCAGTTCTTC. Translation gives CASTPGWTDSEQFF.

V usage is TRBV5-5 and J usage is TRBJ1-1; D not resolved. This CDR3 contains 11 residues. The germline CDR1 and CDR2 sequences are SGHKS and YYEKEE (reference sequence). Trimming pared 0 bases from V and 5 bases from J, leaving 2 bases between. CDR3 in DNA: TGTGCCAGCAGCTTGGAAACTGAAGCTTTCTTT. Encoded protein: CASSLETEAFF. Full variable domain (missing parts from reference TRBV5-5 and TRBJ1-1): DAGVTQSPTHLIKTRGQQVTLRCSPISGHKSVSWYQQVLGQGPQFIFQYYEKEERGRGNFPDRFSARQFPNYSSELNVNALLLGDSALYLCASSLETEAFFGQGTRLTVV.

This clonotype was detected only a few times. The chain combines TRBV24-1 with TRBJ2-5; a weak D match, TRBD2 (6 bases). The CDR3 spans 14 residues. Germline CDR1 KGHDR, CDR2 SFDVKD. Trimming removed 3 bases from V and 2 bases from J, with 9 bases in between. The CDR3: CATSDRELQETQYF. The CDR3 nucleotides are TGTGCCACCAGTGATCGGGAGCTACAAGAGACCCAGTACTTC.

This clonotype has at least ten counts. This chain joins TRBV10-3 and TRBJ2-3, with no clear D. There are 13 residues in the CDR3. Trimming took off 0 bases at V and 6 bases at J, with 7 bases between the two ends. In germline, CDR1 is ENHRY, CDR2 SYGVKD. The CDR3 region is CAISESREDTQYF. In DNA, the CDR3 is TGTGCCATCAGTGAGTCCCGCGAGGATACGCAGTATTTT.

V is TRBV6-5 and J is TRBJ2-3; 7 bases are a match to TRBD2. Trimming cost V 2 bases and J 4 bases; bases outside gene matches: 3. The CDR3 is 14 residues long. The V gene's germline CDR1 is MNHEY and CDR2 SVGAGI. The CDR3 sequence is CASSYQLAADTQYF. As DNA, the CDR3 is TGTGCCAGCAGTTACCAGCTAGCGGCAGATACGCAGTATTTT.

The gene calls are TRBV5-1 and TRBJ2-5; TRBD2 might be the D (5 bases). Trimming left V 4 bases short and J 4 bases short, with 14 bases between. CDR1 is SGHRS and CDR2 is YFSETQ in the germline V gene. This CDR3 is 14 amino acids long. CDR3 DNA sequence: TGCGCCAGCAGCCCTGTACCACGGGGAGAGACCCAGTACTTC. Translation gives CASSPVPRGETQYF. The full variable domain, with the rest looked up from reference TRBV5-1 and TRBJ2-5, is KAGVTQTPRYLIKTRGQQVTLSCSPISGHRSVSWYQQTPGQGLQFLFEYFSETQRNKGNFPGRFSGRQFSNSRSEMNVSTLELGDSALYLCASSPVPRGETQYFGPGTRLLVL.

The V call is TRBV28, the J call TRBJ2-7, with 7 bases that match TRBD1. After removal of 8 bases from V and 1 base from J, the junction contained 5 bases not matched to a gene. The CDR3 has 13 amino acids. Germline values: CDR1 MDHEN, CDR2 SYDVKM. The CDR3 sequence is CASSGGWSYEQYF. CDR3 nucleotides: TGTGCCAGCTCAGGGGGTTGGTCCTACGAGCAGTACTTC.

This clonotype was seen repeatedly, ten times or more. The J gene is TRBJ2-5, the V gene TRBV11-2, with no clear D. There are 16 residues in the CDR3. Trimming pared 4 bases from V and 1 base from J, leaving 16 bases between. CDR1 SGHAT and CDR2 FQNNGV come from the germline V gene. The chain's CDR3 is CASSSVHGGSQETQYF. CDR3 sequence (DNA): TGTGCCAGCAGCTCCGTACATGGCGGCAGCCAAGAGACCCAGTACTTC.

Notes on this clonotype: Being one base from a much bigger clone, this may be a read error. CDR3 sequence: CTSSLGVETQYF. In DNA, the CDR3 is TGTACCAGCAGCTTAGGGGTGGAGACCCAGTACTTC. The chain links TRBV7-9 to TRBJ2-5; the D gene is possibly TRBD1 (5 bases). This CDR3 is built from 12 residues. CDR1 and CDR2 from the germline V gene are SEHNR and FQNEAQ (reference sequence).

In its sample, this clonotype was seen a few times. The CDR3 is CASSRDSSTNEKLFF. Written as DNA, the CDR3 is TGTGCCAGCAGCCGCGACAGCTCAACTAATGAAAAACTGTTTTTT. The chain couples TRBV12-3 or TRBV12-4 to TRBJ1-4, with D possibly matching TRBD1 (5 bases). This CDR3 has 15 residues. Trimming cost V 6 bases and J 0 bases, with 11 bases left between them.

Ten or more counts support this clonotype. The chain carries TRBV6-2 or TRBV6-3 and TRBJ2-3; D call uncertain. From germline, CDR1 is MNHEY and CDR2 SVGEGT. V lost 2 bases to trimming and J lost 0 bases, with 3 bases between them. There are 13 residues in the CDR3. This CDR3 is CASSYDSTDTQYF. DNA for the CDR3: TGTGCCAGCAGTTACGACAGCACAGATACGCAGTATTTT.

This chain links TRBV27 with TRBJ2-2; 7 nucleotides line up with TRBD2. The CDR3 extends over 15 amino acids. Trimming at V came to 3 bases and at J to 3 bases, leaving 4 bases not matched to a gene. CDR1 and CDR2 from the germline V gene are MNHEY and SMNVEV (reference sequence). CDR3 region: CASSFERDYTGELFF. The CDR3 DNA is TGTGCCAGCAGTTTCGAGCGGGACTACACCGGGGAGCTGTTTTTT.

This clonotype was recorded many times. This sequence joins TRBV11-2 and TRBJ1-1; D is uncertain. CDR1 and CDR2 (germline): SGHAT, FQNNGV. The CDR3 covers 17 residues. The V and J ends lost 4 bases and 0 bases respectively, with 18 bases between them. This chain's CDR3 is CASSWMAETPLNTEAFF. As DNA, the CDR3 is TGTGCCAGCAGCTGGATGGCGGAGACCCCGCTGAACACTGAAGCTTTCTTT.

The chain combines TRBV4-3 with TRBJ2-6; D could derive from TRBD1 or TRBD2 (5 bases each). Germline-derived CDR1 and CDR2 are LGHNA and YSLEER. V lost 3 bases and J lost 0, with 12 bases in between. This CDR3 spans 17 amino acids. The CDR3 DNA sequence: TGCGCCAGCAGCCAGGAGGACCAGGGCTCTGGGGCCAACGTCCTGACTTTC. It yields the protein CASSQEDQGSGANVLTF.

This clonotype was counted a few times. The chain couples TRBV14 to TRBJ2-1; 7 nucleotides line up with TRBD2. This CDR3 is 20 amino acids long. CDR1 SGHDN and CDR2 FVKESK come from the germline V gene. After removal of 2 bases from V and 3 bases from J, the junction contained 19 bases not matched to a gene. CDR3 in amino acids: CASSQRRIAGMKNFYNEQFF. The CDR3 nucleotides are TGTGCCAGCAGCCAACGGCGGATAGCGGGCATGAAAAACTTCTACAATGAGCAGTTCTTC.

This clonotype came up a few times. V usage is TRBV7-2 and J usage is TRBJ2-3; D is undetermined. This CDR3 comprises 12 residues. Trimming stripped 3 bases from V and 4 bases from J, with 5 bases between. Germline V CDR1 and CDR2: SGHTA, FQGNSA. The CDR3 nucleotides are TGTGCCAGCAGCTTTCTGGCAGATACGCAGTATTTT. Its protein product is CASSFLADTQYF.

This sequence joins TRBV2 and TRBJ2-3; D is unclear. V lost 6 bases, J lost 4 bases, and 8 bases lay in between. Germline values: CDR1 SNHLY, CDR2 FYNNEI. The CDR3 sequence is 12 residues long. This CDR3 is CASSGWPDTQYF. CDR3 DNA sequence: TGTGCCAGCAGCGGATGGCCAGATACGCAGTATTTT. The entire variable domain, with the rest obtained from reference TRBV2 and TRBJ2-3, is as follows: EPEVTQTPSHQVTQMGQEVILRCVPISNHLYFYWYRQILGQKVEFLVSFYNNEISEKSEIFDDQFSVERPDGSNFTLKIRSTKLEDSAMYFCASSGWPDTQYFGPGTRLTVL.

This clonotype was detected a few times. The rearrangement links TRBV5-6 to TRBJ2-5; TRBD2 matches 9 bases. The germline V gene encodes CDR1 SGHDT and CDR2 YYEEEE. The CDR3 has 18 residues. The V gene end was trimmed by 4 bases and the J gene end by 4 bases; junction bases not matched to a gene: 17. For the CDR3, the DNA is TGTGCCAGCAGCCCCCAATTCTTTGGCGGGAGGGCCCGAGAGACCCAGTACTTC. The encoded protein is CASSPQFFGGRARETQYF.

The rearrangement joins TRBV7-9 to TRBJ1-4, with 7 bases matching TRBD1. The CDR3 is 15 amino acids. Trimming took 4 bases from V and 2 from J; bases not matched to a gene: 4. CDR1 is SEHNR, CDR2 FQNEAQ, per germline (reference sequence). CDR3 sequence: CASSSRQGTNEKLFF. The CDR3 DNA follows: TGTGCCAGCAGCTCGAGACAGGGCACTAATGAAAAACTGTTTTTT. The entire variable domain, with the rest obtained from reference TRBV7-9 and TRBJ1-4, is as follows: DTGVSQNPRHKITKRGQNVTFRCDPISEHNRLYWYRQTLGQGPEFLTYFQNEAQLEKSRLLSDRFSAERPKGSFSTLEIQRTEQGDSAMYLCASSSRQGTNEKLFFGSGTQLSVL.

This chain connects TRBV20-1 to TRBJ2-7, with 11 bases that match TRBD2. The CDR3 is made up of 13 amino acids. The V segment lost 3 bases and the J segment 2 bases; nucleotides outside the gene matches: 0. Germline values: CDR1 DFQATT, CDR2 SNEGSKA (reference sequence). Written as DNA, the CDR3 is TGCAGTGCTAGGACTAGCGGGACCTACGAGCAGTACTTC. It specifies CSARTSGTYEQYF.

Ten or more counts support this clonotype. V and J are TRBV29-1 and TRBJ2-5, with 12 bases identical to TRBD2. V lost 6 bases to trimming and J lost 4 bases; unmatched junction nucleotides: 6. The CDR3 runs to 14 residues. CDR1 and CDR2 from the germline V gene are SQVTM and ANQGSEA. The CDR3, as DNA: TGCAGCGTCGACCTAGCGGGAGGGCGAGAGACCCAGTACTTC. Translating it yields CSVDLAGGRETQYF.

The rearrangement uses TRBV5-1 and TRBJ2-3, with D maybe TRBD2 (5 bases). The CDR3 extends over 15 amino acids. Trimming stripped 4 bases from V and 0 bases from J, with 12 bases between. Germline V lookup: CDR1 SGHRS, CDR2 YFSETQ. The CDR3: CASSRSSRSTDTQYF. The CDR3 DNA reads as TGCGCCAGCAGCCGCTCTAGCAGGAGCACAGATACGCAGTATTTT.

This clonotype was seen more than once but under ten times. The rearrangement joins TRBV27 to TRBJ1-2, with D perhaps matching TRBD1 (6 bases). The V end lost 5 bases, the J end lost 4 bases, and 14 bases lay between the germline ends. The germline CDR1 and CDR2 sequences are MNHEY and SMNVEV (reference sequence). CDR3 length: 14 amino acids. CDR3 region: CASSRTEGTYGYTF. CDR3 coding DNA: TGTGCCAGCAGTCGGACAGAGGGGACCTATGGCTACACCTTC.

The chain links TRBV6-1 to TRBJ2-3, with 12 bases lining up with TRBD2. V lost 8 bases and J lost 4; bases outside the gene matches: 1. This CDR3 spans 13 amino acids. The germline V gene has CDR1 MNHNS and CDR2 SASEGT. The CDR3 is CASLAGGSDTQYF. Written as DNA, the CDR3 is TGTGCCAGCCTAGCGGGAGGGTCAGATACGCAGTATTTT.

The chain uses TRBV6-5 and TRBJ2-1, with D perhaps TRBD2 (5 bases). V gave up 6 bases and J gave up 5 bases, with 17 bases separating them. The CDR3 runs 15 residues. Germline CDR1 MNHEY, CDR2 SVGAGI. The CDR3 DNA follows: TGTGCCAGCAGCAGCCCCAGCGGAACGAACAATGAGCAGTTCTTC. Amino acids: CASSSPSGTNNEQFF.

This clonotype showed up many times. The V gene is TRBV11-2, the J gene TRBJ1-2; perhaps TRBD1 as D (5 bases). The V and J ends lost 2 bases and 6 bases respectively, with 10 bases between them. The CDR3 has 13 residues. CDR1 is SGHAT, CDR2 FQNNGV, per germline. CDR3 loop: CASSLMGRDGYTF. The DNA for the CDR3 is TGTGCCAGCAGCTTAATGGGGCGAGATGGCTACACCTTC.